This TCR beta chain originates from a study of PD-1 blockade in classical Hodgkin lymphoma. Study information: Administration of nivolumab to patients was at 3 mg/kg intravenously every 2 weeks. Study outcomes and limitations: Prior to therapy, complete responders displayed diversity much like that of newly diagnosed patients.

The CDR3 is made up of 12 amino acids. From germline, CDR1 is MGHDK and CDR2 SYGVNS. V was pared by 7 bases and J by 7 bases, with 11 bases between. The table came from immunoSEQ multiplex PCR; TCRdb's copy has only in-frame clones and leaves some out. The data hold fewer than 20,000 clones, with approximately 79% observed a single time. Autologous stem cell transplantation was followed by relapse in every patient, and brentuximab vedotin exposure varied. This clone was observed a single time. As yet, its antigen is unknown. The chain uses TRBV25-1 and TRBJ2-1; no clear D gene. The source was peripheral blood mononuclear cells (PBMCs), collected at baseline. This receptor was obtained from a human donor with classical Hodgkin lymphoma. CDR3: CASNGLGNEQFF. CDR3 DNA: TGTGCCAGCAACGGTCTAGGGAATGAGCAGTTCTTC.